This T cell receptor beta chain stems from a study of molecular identifiers for immune sequencing clone quantification (dated by TCRdb to the late 2010s). Regarding the complete study: For a replicate experiment, RNA from roughly 20,000 or 100,000 naive CD8 T cells was divided into five aliquots, and four of the five aliquots were sequenced. CD8 T cells were used in a methods study to benchmark molecular-identifier clustering-based TCR repertoire sequencing (MIDCIRS) and TCR RNA copy counting. Points the paper makes about the study in general: Spiked-in Jurkat TCR RNA (about 10 copies' worth), which is not part of the donor repertoire, was contained in the naive libraries. In CMV-specific effector cells, over 99% of molecules were held by clones above 20 RNA copies, whereas under 1% of molecules were held by such clones in naive cells. Spiked-in Jurkat TCR RNA equivalent to a single cell was reported to be detectable even among approximately 900,000 naive CD8 T cells. When barcode sub-clustering was left out, chimeric consensus sequences inflated TCR diversity, with chimeras reaching as high as 47%. Modeling indicated about three TCR RNA copies recovered per cell, compared with around 10 by digital PCR, which implies a capture efficiency of around 30%. Identical TCR molecules sharing a barcode could cause highly expanded clone sizes to be underestimated.

Library preparation was by PCR. The sequencing machine was an Illumina HiSeq 4000. Preparation of bulk TCR libraries followed a previously described approach, with the TCR primers listed in Table S5. Purification of total RNA was performed with the Qiagen AllPrep DNA/RNA kit. Before analysis, reads from multiple sequencing runs of one library were combined. The authors' pipeline ran thus. Reads were retained only if an exact TCR constant sequence was present, and the retained reads were trimmed to 150 nt and grouped according to their 12-nt molecular barcodes. Reads in each barcode group were sub-clustered using a 15% Levenshtein threshold, and a quality-weighted consensus sequence was built for each RNA molecule. Non-functional sequences were removed, as were lower-count sequences one edit away from another. Based on fitting two negative binomial distributions, any barcode sub-cluster with under 20% of the maximum read count was discarded. TCRdb reprocessing: public reads trimmed at Q25 with fastp, clones called with MiXCR, in-frame beta chains kept. Each entry merges the rows of one CDR3 protein and shows their most common DNA and genes. It is TCRdb's table, rather than the study itself, that gives the V and J calls and clone size. In this sample the table shows 88,000 or so distinct CDR3 sequences, around 20% of which occur a single time. The ten largest clones capture about 0.95% of the sample.

This clonotype was recorded at least ten times. The specificity of this receptor is unknown. No much larger clone exists at a distance of one base, and base qualities are not known. Spanning cysteine to phenylalanine, the CDR3 consists of 16 amino acids. Left in the record is the CDR3 DNA by itself, 48 bases read in frame from the first base. V is pruned by 1 base and J by 1 base, leaving 3 bases of the junction without a gene match. The germline V gene yields SNHLY for CDR1 and FYNNEI for CDR2. Libraries of naive CD8 T cells were generated from roughly 21,000 to 960,000 sorted cells, with 10%, 30% or 50% of the purified RNA used. On a BD FACSAria II, naive CD8 T cells were FACS-sorted as CD8+CD4-CCR7+CD45RA+ and collected into RLT Plus buffer. Around 10 TCR copies' worth of Jurkat RNA were spiked into roughly 20,000-1,000,000 naive CD8 T cell samples to test detection sensitivity. Enrichment of CD8 T cells was done with RosetteSep CD8+ T Cell Enrichment Cocktail plus Ficoll-Paque, and ACK red cell lysis came afterward.

The origin of this receptor is a human donor in good health. Some libraries in this study had Jurkat cell RNA spiked in. Input material: naive CD8+ T cells from blood, with Jurkat cell RNA spiked in. Explained via the paper, the cell subset or site label denotes: FACS-sorted CD8+CD4-CCR7+CD45RA+ naive T cells. The receptor chain draws on TRBV2 and TRBJ2-5, with 10 junctional bases fitting TRBD2. The DNA sequence is as follows: TGTGCCAGCAGTGAAGAACTAGCGGGGCCCCAAGAGACCCAGTACTTC. Its coded protein is CASSEELAGPQETQYF.